The 26 T cell receptor beta chains in this list originate from one sample, sequenced in a study of monozygotic twins with inflammatory bowel disease. With the 5' RACE reads reprocessed, TCRdb shows one record per CDR3 protein and no DNA. The sample table sets out approximately 400,000 distinct CDR3 sequences. Specimen: blood. These receptors were collected from a human donor with ulcerative colitis or Crohn's disease, or a healthy co-twin of an affected twin (not recorded which).

The chain carries TRBV7-6 and TRBJ1-1. The CDR3 has 15 amino acids. Germline V gives CDR1 SGHVS, CDR2 FNYEAQ. The CDR3 reads CASSPNGELNTEAFF.

The chain uses TRBV19 and TRBJ1-1. This CDR3 contains 13 residues. Germline CDR1 reads LNHDA; CDR2 reads SQIVND (reference sequence). CDR3 sequence reads: CASSMIEGTEALF.

This chain connects TRBV7-9 to TRBJ2-4; TCRdb's assignment of TRBD1 cannot be checked, as there is no DNA. CDR1 and CDR2 from the germline V gene are SEHNR and FQNEAQ (reference sequence). The CDR3 is 15 amino acids. The CDR3 reads CASSSGGESKNIQYF. The complete variable domain, with remaining parts taken from reference TRBV7-9 and TRBJ2-4, reads DTGVSQNPRHKITKRGQNVTFRCDPISEHNRLYWYRQTLGQGPEFLTYFQNEAQLEKSRLLSDRFSAERPKGSFSTLEIQRTEQGDSAMYLCASSSGGESKNIQYFGAGTRLSVL.

The chain carries TRBV6-1 and TRBJ2-4. There are 11 residues in the CDR3. Germline CDR1 MNHNS, CDR2 SASEGT. The CDR3 protein is CASSVQNIQYF.

The CDR3 reads CASRRESPTDTQYF. V gene TRBV5-1 combines with J gene TRBJ2-3; TCRdb reports TRBD2, a call that lacks DNA to check it against. The germline CDR1 and CDR2 sequences are SGHRS and YFSETQ. This CDR3 spans 14 amino acids.

V usage is TRBV7-2 and J usage is TRBJ2-7. Germline V gene data show CDR1 as SGHTA and CDR2 as FQGNSA. This CDR3 contains 14 residues. The CDR3 sequence: CASSLTRIGGEQYF.

The chain has TRBV20-1 and TRBJ1-5. Germline V lookup: CDR1 DFQATT, CDR2 SNEGSKA (reference sequence). This CDR3 region has 15 residues. The CDR3 here is CSARDRGSNNQPQHF.

This chain connects TRBV7-9 to TRBJ2-5. The CDR3 has 14 amino acids. Germline CDR1 and CDR2: SEHNR and FQNEAQ (reference sequence). CDR3: CASSSTWDEETQYF.

The V and J genes are TRBV7-9 and TRBJ1-1. CDR1 and CDR2 from the germline V gene are SEHNR and FQNEAQ (reference sequence). The CDR3 extends over 12 amino acids. This CDR3 reads CACSSMNTEAFF.

The chain is built from TRBV10-3 and TRBJ1-6; as DNA is missing, the TRBD1 call by TCRdb cannot be tested. This CDR3 comprises 12 residues. The germline V gene has CDR1 ENHRY and CDR2 SYGVKD. Here the CDR3 reads CAIRTGGSPLHF.

This chain links TRBV12-3 or TRBV12-4 with TRBJ2-3. The CDR3 has 13 residues. The CDR3 is CASMVSGSDTQYF.

The chain links TRBV5-4 to TRBJ2-7; without DNA, the TCRdb call of TRBD2 cannot be checked. Germline V gene data show CDR1 as SGHNT and CDR2 as YYREEE (reference sequence). The CDR3 spans 13 residues. The CDR3 sequence is CASSPTSGYEQYF.

The CDR3: CASSLISGTSGRPRQEQYF. This sequence joins TRBV11-2 and TRBJ2-7; TCRdb's D gene call, TRBD2, goes unchecked for lack of DNA. Looked up from germline, CDR1 is SGHAT and CDR2 is FQNNGV. This CDR3 is 19 amino acids long. Full variable domain (missing parts from reference TRBV11-2 and TRBJ2-7): EAGVAQSPRYKIIEKRQSVAFWCNPISGHATLYWYQQILGQGPKLLIQFQNNGVVDDSQLPKDRFSAERLKGVDSTLKIQPAKLEDSAVYLCASSLISGTSGRPRQEQYFGPGTRLTVT.

CDR3 in amino acids: CASSLSKTADTQYF. The V call is TRBV5-4, the J call TRBJ2-3. Germline values: CDR1 SGHNT, CDR2 YYREEE (reference sequence). This CDR3 is built from 14 residues.

V is TRBV7-9 and J is TRBJ1-2. The CDR3 consists of 13 residues. Germline CDR1 and CDR2: SEHNR and FQNEAQ (reference sequence). The CDR3 loop reads CASSSDGNYGYTF.

The chain combines TRBV15 with TRBJ2-1; TCRdb picks TRBD1, but there is no DNA to check that call. This CDR3 contains 16 residues. Germline-derived CDR1 and CDR2 are LNHNV and YYDKDF (reference sequence). This CDR3 is CATSRDQQALDNEQFF.

The chain is built from TRBV7-2 and TRBJ2-7; the D call from TCRdb, TRBD2, cannot be confirmed without DNA. CDR1 and CDR2 (germline): SGHTA, FQGNSA. There are 15 residues in the CDR3. This CDR3 is CASSTLAGLAYEQYF.

The chain has TRBV20-1 and TRBJ1-1; TCRdb's D call, TRBD1, is unchecked because there is no DNA. Germline V lookup: CDR1 DFQATT, CDR2 SNEGSKA (reference sequence). The CDR3 runs to 13 residues. CDR3 in amino acids: CSARRGAQGEAFF.

V gene TRBV21-1 combines with J gene TRBJ2-7; TCRdb's D gene call, TRBD2, goes unchecked for lack of DNA. TRBV21-1 is assigned pseudogene status. This CDR3 has 14 residues. This CDR3 is CASSKGAAGGEQYF.

The chain is built from TRBV20-1 and TRBJ2-1; with no DNA, the TCRdb D assignment of TRBD2 cannot be verified. The CDR3 sequence is 14 residues long. CDR1 is DFQATT, CDR2 SNEGSKA, per germline (reference sequence). CDR3 amino acids: CSALQAGGNNEQFF.

This chain uses TRBV28 with TRBJ1-1. Germline V gene data show CDR1 as MDHEN and CDR2 as SYDVKM. The CDR3 runs 17 residues. The CDR3 spells CASSLLGTGFMNTEAFF.

The chain carries TRBV7-9 and TRBJ2-3; the D gene TCRdb calls, TRBD1, cannot be checked with no DNA. This CDR3 region has 17 residues. Germline-derived CDR1 and CDR2 are SEHNR and FQNEAQ (reference sequence). The CDR3 loop reads CASRGQRAGGGTDTQYF.

This chain connects TRBV6-6 to TRBJ1-4; as DNA is missing, the TRBD1 call by TCRdb cannot be tested. This CDR3 is built from 13 residues. Germline lookup yields CDR1 MNHNY and CDR2 SVGAGI (reference sequence). CDR3 region: CASSPQGGEKLFF.

This chain joins TRBV5-1 and TRBJ2-2. CDR3 length equals 12 residues. Germline V gene sequence: CDR1 SGHRS, CDR2 YFSETQ. This CDR3 is CASRGDTGELFF.

The rearrangement joins TRBV28 to TRBJ2-2; the TRBD1 assignment by TCRdb is unverifiable without DNA. The CDR3 loop spans 16 amino acids. CDR1 and CDR2 (germline): MDHEN, SYDVKM. The CDR3 here is CASSLDRGREAGELFF.

This chain uses TRBV15 with TRBJ2-5; TCRdb's D call of TRBD2 is untestable without DNA. The CDR3 has 16 residues. The germline V gene encodes CDR1 LNHNV and CDR2 YYDKDF (reference sequence). CDR3 residues: CATSRDTAIRGETQYF.